The entry below gives a single T cell receptor (beta chain) sequence along with its context. This specimen belongs to a study of blood T cell repertoires in COVID-19. The CDR3 runs to 16 residues. The V segment lost 5 bases and the J segment 8 bases; nucleotides outside the gene matches: 14. From germline, CDR1 is LNHDA and CDR2 SQIVND (reference sequence). In the study's own analysis: Nucleated cell counts were estimated from reference gene primer amplification. Clones were sequenced by immunoSEQ multiplex PCR, and TCRdb holds only the in-frame ones, with some missing. The DNA was the basis for D and trimming; V, J and clone size are from that table. The profile shows tens of thousands of clones, 75% to 95% of them singletons.

The sample consisted of peripheral blood. The source of this sequence is a woman aged 45 to 65 in a cohort sampled during active COVID-19. The chain links TRBV19 to TRBJ1-2; 10 bases are a match to TRBD1. The CDR3 spells CASSYRDRGFVEGYTF. CDR3 DNA: TGTGCCAGTAGTTACCGGGACAGGGGCTTTGTAGAGGGCTACACCTTC.